This T cell receptor (beta chain) was identified in a study of control samples from healthy donors and cancer patients. Germline values: CDR1 KGHSH, CDR2 LQKENI. The CDR3 is 15 amino acids. V lost 2 bases, J lost 0 bases, and 10 bases lay in between. Sequenced by immunoSEQ multiplex PCR; TCRdb stores in-frame clones only, minus some. This sample carries 55,000 to 90,000 clones, about 80% of them seen once, and the ten largest clones take under 30%. The receptor comes from a man aged 50 or older in good health. The V gene is TRBV18, the J gene TRBJ1-1; possible D gene TRBD1, 5 bases. The specimen sequenced was blood. Written as DNA, the CDR3 is TGTGCCAGCTCACCAGACAGTTATATGAACACTGAAGCTTTCTTT. Translation gives CASSPDSYMNTEAFF.